This is a list of T cell receptor beta chains from one sample in a study of Graves' ophthalmopathy and Graves' hyperthyroidism. One entry per CDR3 protein, called by TCRdb with MiXCR from the multiplex PCR reads. The sample holds about 1.1 million distinct CDR3 sequences, approximately 35% seen once. The sample consisted of peripheral blood or thyroid tissue (not recorded which). The source is an adult man with Graves' hyperthyroidism. Each CDR3 is given with its conserved first and last residue.

TRBJ2-7 | TRBV27 | CASSDTDSDYEQYF
TRBJ1-4 | TRBV5-4 | CASSLARGKLFF
TRBJ1-5 | TRBV12-3/TRBV12-4 | CATRSSELEPQHF
TRBJ1-1 | TRBV7-9 | CASRLTGGDTEAFF
TRBJ2-7 | TRBV7-9 | CASSNTAESSYEQYF
TRBJ2-2 | TRBV2 | CAIRAGAKRELFF
TRBJ2-7 | TRBV9 | CASSQSLNRYEQYF
TRBJ1-2 | TRBV20-1 | CSASFQSLNYGYTF
TRBJ1-1 | TRBV10-2 | CASSYDPTQGGSGTEAFF
TRBJ2-5 | TRBV7-8 | CASSTRDRGETQYF
TRBJ2-5 | TRBV6-5 | CASTVTVGAETQYF
TRBJ1-6 | TRBV30 | CAWSAPEARVASPLHF
TRBJ2-5 | TRBV9 | CASSALGRGQETQYF
TRBJ1-2 | TRBV15 | CATSGPRRSYGYTF
TRBJ2-5 | TRBV28 | CASSFGGQETQYF
TRBJ1-1 | TRBV7-8 | CASSLAWGAEAFF
TRBJ1-1 | TRBV11-2 | CASSVGRRITEAFF
TRBJ2-5 | TRBV29-1 | CSVGVSARETQYF
TRBJ1-5 | TRBV6-1 | CASNRRGGGNQPQHF
TRBJ2-7 | TRBV7-9 | CASSLIPAYEQYF
TRBJ1-3 | TRBV2 | CARSKDRISGNTIYF
TRBJ1-3 | TRBV2 | CASSVFSGNTIYF
TRBJ1-1 | TRBV12-3/TRBV12-4 | CASSRFTEAFF
TRBJ1-5 | TRBV5-6 | CASSGRENQPQHF
TRBJ1-2 | TRBV11-2 | CASSLVRVLYYGYTF
TRBJ1-4 | TRBV6-6 | CASSSPTVERGEKLFF
TRBJ2-2 | TRBV12-3/TRBV12-4 | CGSRRGVGELFF
TRBJ1-4 | TRBV5-4 | CASSSNRGPNEKLFF
TRBJ1-3 | TRBV10-3 | CASSDRPPGGPGNTIYF
TRBJ1-1 | TRBV7-3 | CASSLLAGPYEGSEAFF
TRBJ1-4 | TRBV29-1 | CSVEDVGGKLFF
TRBJ2-2 | TRBV29-1 | CSVEKTSGHHTGELFF